Listed here are 32 T cell receptor beta chains from one sample, sequenced in a study of T-cell reconstitution after alpha-beta-depleted transplantation in children. Unique molecular identifiers were incorporated when the TCRbeta library was constructed. Via MiXCR, TCRdb re-called the PCR reads, giving one row per CDR3 protein. Of 540,000 or so distinct CDR3 sequences listed, roughly 24% were seen once; the top ten hold about 14%. The material sequenced was PBMCs, mostly from graft donor cells, taken 360 days after TCRalphabeta/CD19-depleted stem cell transplant. Source of these receptors: a boy under two years old who had a stem cell transplant for acute myeloid leukemia, so the T cells may come from the graft donor.

This clonotype came up many times. The chain couples TRBV29-1 to TRBJ2-5; D could derive from TRBD1 or TRBD2 (6 bases each). Germline V gives CDR1 SQVTM, CDR2 ANQGSEA. Trimming shortened V by 3 bases and J by 2 bases, and 13 bases separated the two germline ends. CDR3 length equals 14 residues. CDR3 nucleotides: TGCAGCGTTGATAAGGGGGGCTGGCAAGAGACCCAGTACTTC. It codes for CSVDKGGWQETQYF.

The chain employs TRBV20-1 and TRBJ2-5; tentatively, D is TRBD2 (5 bases). CDR1 is DFQATT, CDR2 SNEGSKA, per germline (reference sequence). The CDR3 is made up of 13 amino acids. Trimming removed 4 bases from V and 4 bases from J, with 13 bases in between. The CDR3 loop reads CSATPGLVETQYF. The CDR3 DNA reads TGCAGTGCTACCCCGGGGTTGGTAGAGACCCAGTACTTC.

This clonotype occurred a few times. The chain couples TRBV7-8 to TRBJ2-3; TRBD2 is a possible D gene (5 bases). Trimming cost V 3 bases and J 9 bases, with 10 bases left between them. The CDR3 has 12 residues. Germline V gene data show CDR1 as SGHVS and CDR2 as FQNEAQ. The chain's CDR3 is CASSFEPGTQYF. DNA for the CDR3: TGTGCCAGCAGCTTTGAACCGGGGACGCAGTATTTT.

The chain carries TRBV20-1 and TRBJ2-1, with TRBD1 matching 8 bases. Germline V gene lookup returns CDR1 DFQATT and CDR2 SNEGSKA (reference sequence). The CDR3 covers 16 residues. After removal of 5 bases from V and 4 bases from J, the junction contained 13 bases not matched to a gene. DNA for the CDR3: TGCAGTGCTCCCCCCCCGGACAGGGAGACGTACAATGAGCAGTTCTTC. It encodes CSAPPPDRETYNEQFF.

In its sample, this clonotype was seen a few times. This sequence joins TRBV5-1 and TRBJ1-2; weak D call: TRBD1 (5 bases). The CDR3 consists of 14 residues. CDR1 and CDR2 (germline): SGHRS, YFSETQ. The V end lost 0 bases, the J end lost 4 bases, and 10 bases lay between the germline ends. The CDR3 reads CASSLAQDIYGYTF. The DNA of the CDR3 is TGCGCCAGCAGCTTGGCCCAGGACATCTATGGCTACACCTTC.

Only one count was recorded for this clonotype. This chain joins TRBV4-2 and TRBJ1-1, with D perhaps matching TRBD1 (5 bases). Trimming removed 0 bases at V and 1 base at J, with 18 bases between. Germline CDR1 LGHNA, CDR2 YNFKEQ. The CDR3 sequence is 18 residues long. CDR3 loop: CASSQELDLVGGNTEAFF. CDR3 coding DNA: TGTGCCAGCAGCCAAGAATTAGACTTGGTGGGGGGGAACACTGAAGCTTTCTTT.

In this sample, this clonotype turned up a few times. The chain links TRBV12-3 or TRBV12-4 to TRBJ2-5; 10 bases agree with TRBD2. The CDR3 loop spans 15 amino acids. V shed 5 bases, J shed 1 base, and the junction held 4 bases outside the gene matches. The CDR3 sequence: CASSPLAGFQETQYF. The CDR3 DNA follows: TGTGCCAGCAGTCCACTAGCGGGGTTCCAAGAGACCCAGTACTTC.

CDR3 loop: CASSSQRLGTDTQYF. In nucleotides, the CDR3 is TGTGCCAGCAGTTCCCAGAGGCTAGGCACAGATACGCAGTATTTT. The chain couples TRBV6-5 to TRBJ2-3; D is unresolved. CDR3 length: 15 amino acids. Germline loops: CDR1 MNHEY, CDR2 SVGAGI. The V gene lost 4 bases and the J gene lost 1 base, with 12 bases spanning the gap.

The rearrangement uses TRBV25-1 and TRBJ1-4; no reliable D call. V lost 5 bases and J 4 bases, leaving 11 bases between the germline ends. Germline V CDR1 and CDR2: MGHDK, SYGVNS. This CDR3 is built from 14 residues. CDR3 loop: CASSRGRDNEKLFF. DNA of the CDR3: TGTGCCAGCAGTCGAGGGAGGGATAATGAAAAACTGTTTTTT.

This clonotype occurred many times. One junction end disagrees with the germline gene, perhaps due to a read error. The chain combines TRBV12-3 or TRBV12-4 with TRBJ2-3; D perhaps matches TRBD2 (6 bases). The CDR3 sequence is 14 residues long. CDR3 nucleotides: TGTGCCAGCAGCTTAGACTGGGGGGAAGATACGCAGTATTTT. Amino acid sequence: CASSLDWGEDTQYF.

The chain recombines TRBV6-5 with TRBJ2-1; D possibly matches TRBD1 or TRBD2 (6 bases each). CDR1 and CDR2 from the germline V gene are MNHEY and SVGAGI. Trimming stripped 2 bases from V and 0 bases from J, with 17 bases between. The CDR3 contains 18 residues. CDR3 DNA sequence: TGTGCCAGCAGTTACAGAGGGGGGTTCCTCAGCTCCTACAATGAGCAGTTCTTC. Amino acid sequence: CASSYRGGFLSSYNEQFF.

A note on this clonotype: One base away lies a much larger clone, so this may be a sequencing read error. The rearrangement links TRBV20-1 to TRBJ1-5; TRBD1 might be the D (6 bases). Germline V gives CDR1 DFQATT, CDR2 SNEGSKA (reference sequence). The CDR3 sequence is 14 residues long. CDR3 sequence reads: CRALRVGGDQPQHF. For the CDR3, the DNA is TGCAGAGCCCTTAGGGTAGGGGGAGATCAGCCCCAGCATTTT.

This clonotype has ten or more counts. The chain is built from TRBV29-1 and TRBJ2-7, with 8 positions matching TRBD2. V trimming: 4 bases; J trimming: 7 bases; junction bases outside the gene matches: 3. CDR3 size: 11 residues. The germline CDR1 and CDR2 sequences are SQVTM and ANQGSEA. Here the CDR3 DNA reads TGCAGCGTTGTGCTAGCGGGTGAGCAGTACGTC. Protein: CSVVLAGEQYV.

At least ten counts were recorded for this clonotype. The chain combines TRBV28 with TRBJ2-7; D not resolved. Germline loops: CDR1 MDHEN, CDR2 SYDVKM. CDR3 length: 12 residues. V lost 5 bases and J 3 bases, leaving 8 bases between the germline ends. In DNA form, the CDR3 reads TGTGCCAGCAGTACCGGCGGCTACGAGCAGTACTTC. Translating it yields CASSTGGYEQYF.

This clonotype has just one count. V and J are TRBV7-8 and TRBJ1-2; D gene ambiguous. CDR1 is SGHVS, CDR2 FQNEAQ, per germline. The CDR3 has 16 residues. Trimming took off 1 base at V and 3 bases at J, with 15 bases between the two ends. DNA for the CDR3: TGTGCCAGCAGCTTAGGGGTCGGGGTAGACTACTATGGCTACACCTTC. Its protein product is CASSLGVGVDYYGYTF. Full variable domain (outside the CDR3, taken from reference TRBV7-8 and TRBJ1-2): GAGVSQSPRYKVAKRGQDVALRCDPISGHVSLFWYQQALGQGPEFLTYFQNEAQLDKSGLPSDRFFAERPEGSVSTLKIQRTQQEDSAVYLCASSLGVGVDYYGYTFGSGTRLTVV.

The chain carries TRBV7-2 and TRBJ2-7; tentatively, D is TRBD2 (5 bases). Germline V gives CDR1 SGHTA, CDR2 FQGNSA. The CDR3 contains 14 residues. Between the trimmed V and J ends, which lost 8 bases and 0 bases, there was a span of 14 bases. This chain's CDR3 is CASLPAGFSYEQYF. CDR3 coding DNA: TGTGCCAGCTTACCGGCGGGTTTCTCCTACGAGCAGTACTTC.

The rearrangement joins TRBV20-1 to TRBJ2-1; TRBD1 matches at 7 bases. J gave up 6 bases and V 0 bases, and 11 bases lay outside the gene matches. The CDR3 covers 16 residues. The V gene's germline CDR1 is DFQATT and CDR2 SNEGSKA (reference sequence). The CDR3 is CSARDLMRGPSNEQFF. For the CDR3, the DNA is TGCAGTGCTAGAGATCTTATGAGGGGGCCCTCCAATGAGCAGTTCTTC.

This clonotype has a handful of counts. The chain combines TRBV6-5 with TRBJ2-5, with a weak D call TRBD2 (6 bases). Deletions cut 2 bases from V and 6 bases from J, with 13 bases between. CDR3 length equals 14 residues. Per germline, CDR1 MNHEY and CDR2 SVGAGI. For the CDR3, the DNA is TGTGCCAGCAGTTACGGAGGGGCAAGGAAGACCCAGTACTTC. Its protein product is CASSYGGARKTQYF.

This clonotype has a count of ten or more. This sequence joins TRBV6-2 or TRBV6-3 and TRBJ1-1; D might be TRBD1 (6 bases). CDR1 MNHEY and CDR2 SVGEGT come from the germline V gene. The CDR3 totals 15 residues. The ends were cut back, 0 bases at V and 5 bases at J, with 13 bases in the middle. CDR3 nucleotide sequence: TGTGCCAGCAGTTACTCGGGGGGGCGCAGAACTGAAGCTTTCTTT. As protein: CASSYSGGRRTEAFF.

The rearrangement joins TRBV5-1 to TRBJ1-1, with TRBD1 matching over 8 bases. Looked up from germline, CDR1 is SGHRS and CDR2 is YFSETQ. This CDR3 is 14 amino acids long. Trimming cost V 7 bases and J 1 base; bases outside gene matches: 6. The CDR3 region has the DNA TGCGCCAGCCAGAAGACAGGGGAGAACACTGAAGCTTTCTTT. Residues: CASQKTGENTEAFF.

The chain is built from TRBV6-1 and TRBJ1-1; no definite D call. V dropped 7 bases and J dropped 11 bases, with 23 bases sitting between them. The CDR3 has 14 amino acids. Per germline, CDR1 MNHNS and CDR2 SASEGT. CDR3 protein: CASMWLVKAGGAFF. CDR3 in DNA: TGTGCCAGCATGTGGCTCGTCAAAGCAGGAGGGGCTTTCTTT.

The sample holds many counts of this clonotype. The chain employs TRBV4-3 and TRBJ1-1; TRBD1 is a possible D gene (6 bases). V was shortened by 6 bases and J by 3 bases, with 14 bases between the two germline ends. This CDR3 spans 14 amino acids. Germline loops: CDR1 LGHNA, CDR2 YSLEER. CDR3 region: CASRYGEGDTEAFF. The DNA of the CDR3 is TGCGCCAGCAGATACGGGGAGGGGGACACTGAAGCTTTCTTT.

This clonotype was found a few times. The chain employs TRBV10-2 and TRBJ2-7, with 9 nucleotides matching TRBD2. CDR3 size: 15 residues. Losses at the gene ends were 7 bases for V and 6 bases for J; bases not matched to a gene: 13. Per the germline V gene, CDR1 is WSHSY and CDR2 is SAAADI. This CDR3 is CASKVTLAGFGEQYF. For the CDR3, the DNA is TGCGCCAGCAAGGTGACTCTAGCGGGGTTCGGCGAGCAGTACTTC.

This chain connects TRBV6-5 to TRBJ2-3; 7 bases line up with TRBD1. With 0 bases clipped from V and 1 base from J, the junction kept 4 bases outside the gene matches. Germline CDR1 reads MNHEY; CDR2 reads SVGAGI. There are 16 residues in the CDR3. The CDR3 sequence is CASSYSRDSRTDTQYF. CDR3 DNA sequence: TGTGCCAGCAGTTACTCGAGGGACAGTCGCACAGATACGCAGTATTTT.

This clonotype was recorded a few times. V is TRBV12-3 or TRBV12-4 and J is TRBJ2-1; 12 bases are a match to TRBD2. The trim removed 5 bases at V and 5 bases at J, leaving 13 bases unmatched. The CDR3 extends over 18 amino acids. Here the CDR3 reads CASSPSRLAGDSHNEQFF. CDR3 in DNA: TGTGCCAGCAGTCCCTCGCGACTAGCGGGGGATAGCCACAATGAGCAGTTCTTC.

This clonotype was observed many times. V and J are TRBV7-9 and TRBJ2-3; possibly TRBD1 for D (5 bases). CDR3 size: 15 residues. Germline V gene sequence: CDR1 SEHNR, CDR2 FQNEAQ (reference sequence). Trimming removed 1 base at V and 2 bases at J, with 10 bases between. CDR3 sequence (DNA): TGTGCCAGCAGCTTAGGACAGACAAACACAGATACGCAGTATTTT. This codes for CASSLGQTNTDTQYF.

V gene TRBV12-3 or TRBV12-4 combines with J gene TRBJ1-1; no reliable D call. Trimming left V 5 bases short and J 7 bases short, with 11 bases between. The CDR3 consists of 12 residues. Here the CDR3 reads CASSPGWDEAFF. The CDR3, as DNA: TGTGCCAGCAGTCCTGGGTGGGATGAAGCTTTCTTT.

This clonotype was counted only a few times. The chain recombines TRBV6-5 with TRBJ2-3; D is uncertain. The CDR3 covers 15 residues. V lost 3 bases to trimming and J lost 2 bases, with 12 bases between them. From germline, CDR1 is MNHEY and CDR2 SVGAGI. CDR3: CASSYRAYNTDTQYF. DNA of the CDR3: TGTGCCAGCAGTTATCGAGCTTACAACACAGATACGCAGTATTTT.

This clonotype was counted between two and nine times. This chain uses TRBV4-1 with TRBJ2-5; TRBD1 matches 9 bases. V shed 4 bases and J 2 bases; nucleotides not matched to a gene: 8. This CDR3 region has 16 residues. CDR1 is MGHRA, CDR2 YSYEKL, per germline. The CDR3 reads CASSLGTGLGQETQYF. CDR3 DNA sequence: TGCGCCAGCAGCCTCGGGACAGGGTTGGGGCAAGAGACCCAGTACTTC.

This clonotype was seen more than once but under ten times. The chain has TRBV10-3 and TRBJ2-1; TRBD2 aligns across 7 bases. The germline CDR1 and CDR2 sequences are ENHRY and SYGVKD. V lost 6 bases and J lost 4; bases outside the gene matches: 12. The CDR3 has 16 residues. The CDR3 protein is CAIRPSGGRGYNEQFF. CDR3 nucleotide sequence: TGTGCCATCAGACCTTCGGGGGGAAGAGGGTACAATGAGCAGTTCTTC.

The chain has TRBV20-1 and TRBJ2-5; TRBD2 might be the D (7 bases). This CDR3 spans 17 amino acids. CDR1 and CDR2 (germline): DFQATT, SNEGSKA (reference sequence). V lost 3 bases and J 3 bases, leaving 23 bases between the germline ends. The CDR3 DNA sequence: TGCAGTGCTAGCGTTCCCGTAGGGGGGGGGATAAAAGAGACCCAGTACTTC. Translation gives CSASVPVGGGIKETQYF.

The sample holds a few counts of this clonotype. The chain couples TRBV12-3 or TRBV12-4 to TRBJ1-5, with 10 bases identical to TRBD1. The CDR3 is made up of 15 amino acids. V shed 6 bases, J shed 0 bases, and the junction held 2 bases outside the gene matches. CDR3: CASRGQGYSNQPQHF. CDR3 DNA: TGTGCCAGCAGGGGACAGGGGTATAGCAATCAGCCCCAGCATTTT.